The clone carrying this T cell receptor beta chain appeared a few times. The protocol was immunoSEQ multiplex PCR, while the TCRdb copy is restricted to in-frame clones and leaves out a portion. The table records roughly 70,000 clones, 85% to 90% of them present only once. These data are taken from a study of OX40 agonist ivuxolimab in advanced cancers. The TCR originated in an adult with an advanced solid tumor such as melanoma, head and neck, liver or kidney cancer. The sequencing here drew on CD4+ or CD8+ T cells sorted from blood, taken in a trial of the OX40 agonist ivuxolimab.

CDR3 DNA sequence: TGTGCCTGGACACAGGATACAAAACAGACCATATATTTT. This encodes CAWTQDTKQTIYF. The chain has TRBV30 and TRBJ1-3; a weak D match, TRBD1 (5 bases). The V gene's germline CDR1 is GTSNPN and CDR2 SVGIG (reference sequence). V was shortened by 4 bases and J by 10 bases, with 17 bases between the two germline ends. The CDR3 sequence is 13 residues long.